These T cell receptor beta chains were read from a single sample in a study of shared clonotypes between healthy human individuals. Method: immunoSEQ multiplex PCR; TCRdb's copy keeps in-frame clones and lacks some. The data contain about 1,900,000 clones, about 95% of them singletons. The material sequenced was naive CD8+ T cells sorted from blood. All receptors derive from a man aged 18 to 30 in good health. Both conserved end residues are part of each CDR3. The order of the fields is V gene, D gene, J gene, clone size, CDR3 DNA, CDR3 protein. The D gene is left open where the match is weak. Clone size is stated in some rows and not others, as once, few, many or a class when expanded.

>TRBV28|TRBD1|TRBJ2-2|NA
TGTGCCAGCAGTTTAGGACAGGGGGTGGGCACCGGGGAGCTGTTTTTT
CASSLGQGVGTGELFF
>TRBV10-3|NA|TRBJ2-7|NA
TGTGCCATCACCCTACCTCGACAGCCTACGTTGGGGCAGTACTTC
CAITLPRQPTLGQYF
>TRBV7-9|NA|TRBJ1-5|NA
TGTGCCAGCAGCTTAGACCATCAGCCCCAGCATTTT
CASSLDHQPQHF
>TRBV11-2|TRBD1|TRBJ1-2|NA
TGTGCCAGCAGCTTAGATGCGGAGGTGGCAGGGGGCGCCTATGGCTACACCTTC
CASSLDAEVAGGAYGYTF
>TRBV7-5|NA|TRBJ1-1|NA
TGTGCCAGAAGCTTCGGGGTGGGGGTGAACACTGAAGCTTTCTTT
CARSFGVGVNTEAFF
>TRBV5-6|NA|TRBJ1-1|NA
TGTGCCAGCAGCTCCTGGACAGCCACTGAAGCTTTCTTT
CASSSWTATEAFF
>TRBV4-3|NA|TRBJ1-1|NA
TGCGCCAGCAGCCAAGCTGCTGTAGGGGAGAACACTGAAGCTTTCTTT
CASSQAAVGENTEAFF
>TRBV9|TRBD1|TRBJ1-3|NA
TGTGCCAGCAGCGCCGGGACAGCCTATGGAAACACCATATATTTT
CASSAGTAYGNTIYF
>TRBV7-9|NA|TRBJ2-1|once
TGTGCCGTAACCGGGCCTTCTTACAATGAGCAGTTCTTC
CAVTGPSYNEQFF
>TRBV13|NA|TRBJ2-5|once
TGTGCCAGCAGCCCGACAGTACAAGAGACCCAGTACTTC
CASSPTVQETQYF
>TRBV7-7|NA|TRBJ2-7|NA
TGTGCTAGCAGCTTATATGCAGGAACCGACGAGCAGTACTTC
CASSLYAGTDEQYF
>TRBV28|TRBD1|TRBJ1-4|NA
TGTGCCAGCAGAAAGGACAGGGAGGGATGGTCTAATGAAAAACTGTTTTTT
CASRKDREGWSNEKLFF
>TRBV6-1|NA|TRBJ1-3|NA
TGTGCCAGCAGTGATGCAAGCTCTGGAAACACCATATATTTT
CASSDASSGNTIYF
>TRBV11-2|NA|TRBJ1-4|NA
TGTGCCAGCAGCCCTTCCCGGACGGACTATAATGAAAAACTGTTTTTT
CASSPSRTDYNEKLFF
>TRBV6-6|TRBD2|TRBJ2-1|NA
TGTGCCAGCAGTTACTATCCTAGCGGAGACAACAATGAGCAGTTCTTC
CASSYYPSGDNNEQFF
>TRBV5-4|NA|TRBJ2-7|NA
TGTGCCAGCAGCTACCTCGGCGAGCCCGACGAGCAGTACTTC
CASSYLGEPDEQYF
>TRBV30|TRBD1|TRBJ2-7|NA
TGTGCCTACGGACAGGCGACCGAGCAGTACTTC
CAYGQATEQYF
>TRBV5-1|NA|TRBJ2-7|NA
TGCGCCAGCAGCTTGGCGGATAGCCAACTCTACGAGCAGTACTTC
CASSLADSQLYEQYF
>TRBV9|TRBD1|TRBJ1-4|NA
TGTGCCAGCAGCGGGACAGGGTTTATTGGTGAAAAACTGTTTTTT
CASSGTGFIGEKLFF
>TRBV4-1|TRBD2|TRBJ2-3|NA
TGCGCCAGCAGCCAAGATGGGACTAGCGGTTTGACAGATACGCAGTATTTT
CASSQDGTSGLTDTQYF
>TRBV28|NA|TRBJ2-7|NA
TGTGCCAGCAGTTTATCTTTAGGAGGGGACGAGCAGTACTTC
CASSLSLGGDEQYF
>TRBV19|TRBD2|TRBJ2-7|NA
TGTGCCAGTAGTAGTGCGGGAGGATTTAGCGAGCAGTACTTC
CASSSAGGFSEQYF